These T cell receptor beta chains were read from a single sample in a study of T-cell memory formation after mild COVID-19. From the 5' RACE reads, TCRdb called clonotypes with MiXCR, one entry per CDR3 protein. Here the sample spans approximately 88,000 distinct CDR3 sequences, approximately 25% being singletons. The sequenced material came from PBMCs or a T cell subset sorted from them (not recorded which). The receptors derive from a man aged 18-30 years who had mild COVID-19 (a few samples of this study predate the infection). Cell type and time point are not known. Both conserved end residues are part of each CDR3. A D gene is named only where the DNA matches it firmly. Rows give clone size only sometimes, using once, few, many, or a class for an expanded clone.

TRBV7-7	-	TRBJ2-2	-	TGTGCTAGCAGCTGGGGCACCGGGGAGCTGTTTTTT	CASSWGTGELFF
TRBV7-2	many	TRBJ2-2	-	TGTGCCAGCAGCTTAGTTGGCGGGGAGCTGTTTTTT	CASSLVGGELFF
TRBV29-1	few	TRBJ2-3	TRBD2	TGCAGCGCTCACATACGCGGGACTAGCGGGGGGGCCGCAGATACGCAGTATTTT	CSAHIRGTSGGAADTQYF
TRBV7-9	-	TRBJ2-2	-	TGTGCCAGCAGCTTGTACACCGGGGAGCTGTTTTTT	CASSLYTGELFF
TRBV7-2	-	TRBJ1-4	-	TGTGCCAGCAGCTTGACAGGCGCATTTAAAAGTTTTGGACTGTTTTTT	CASSLTGAFKSFGLFF
TRBV7-9	-	TRBJ2-1	-	TGTGCCAGCCCCTGGGGGACCGACAATGAGCAGTTCTTC	CASPWGTDNEQFF
TRBV7-2	-	TRBJ2-3	TRBD2	TGTGCCATCACCGGGACTAGCGGGGTTACAGATACGCAGTATTTT	CAITGTSGVTDTQYF
TRBV5-1	few	TRBJ2-3	-	TGCGCCAGCAGCTCGGAGGCCATAGATACGCAGTATTTT	CASSSEAIDTQYF
TRBV4-3	-	TRBJ2-1	TRBD1	TGCGCCAGCAGCCAAGACGGGTATAGGGACAGGGGGAATGAGCAGTTCTTC	CASSQDGYRDRGNEQFF
TRBV6-6	-	TRBJ1-6	-	TGTGCCAGCAGTTCGACGAGCTCCTATAATTCACCCCTCCACTTT	CASSSTSSYNSPLHF
TRBV6-5	few	TRBJ2-5	-	TGTGCCAGCAGTTCCGGGGAGGAGAGGGCAGAGACCCAGTACTTC	CASSSGEERAETQYF
TRBV10-3	few	TRBJ2-5	TRBD2	TGTGCCATCAAAGTCGGGACTAGCGGTTGGGAGACCCAGTACTTC	CAIKVGTSGWETQYF
TRBV4-3	few	TRBJ2-1	-	TGCGCCAGCAGCCACCTGAGCGGCAATGAGCAGTTCTTC	CASSHLSGNEQFF
TRBV5-5	few	TRBJ2-3	-	TGTGCCAGCAGCTTGGAGGGGAATACGCAGTATTTT	CASSLEGNTQYF